Each of the 28 T cell receptor beta chains below was sequenced from the same sample in a study of shared clonotypes between healthy human individuals. The data were produced by immunoSEQ multiplex PCR, yet TCRdb's version contains in-frame clones alone and is incomplete. The table includes roughly 2,300,000 clones, roughly 90% detected once. Sequencing input: naive CD4+ T cells from PBMCs. Subset denoted: CD45RA+ positively selected. Receptor source: a man younger than 30 in good health. Some clones in this sample may be carry-over from other donors' samples.

The chain joins TRBV11-1 to TRBJ1-1; D might be TRBD1 (5 bases). V lost 6 bases and J lost 1, with 18 bases in between. Germline CDR1 SGHAT, CDR2 FQDESV (reference sequence). The CDR3 spans 16 residues. This chain's CDR3 is CASRAGPARGNTEAFF. DNA for the CDR3: TGTGCCAGCAGAGCGGGCCCGGCGAGGGGGAACACTGAAGCTTTCTTT.

The chain carries TRBV29-1 and TRBJ2-1; TRBD2 matches 7 bases. The CDR3 covers 14 residues. The germline gives CDR1 SQVTM, CDR2 ANQGSEA. The trim removed 6 bases at V and 1 base at J, leaving 6 bases unmatched. Here the CDR3 DNA reads TGCAGCGTCTCGTCTAGCGGATCCTACAATGAGCAGTTCTTC. Residues: CSVSSSGSYNEQFF.

V usage is TRBV27 and J usage is TRBJ2-7, with a tentative D call TRBD2 (5 bases). Trimming took 0 bases from V and 3 from J, leaving 9 bases between them. Germline loops: CDR1 MNHEY, CDR2 SMNVEV (reference sequence). CDR3 length: 14 residues. In DNA form, the CDR3 reads TGTGCCAGCAGTTTATCGTACGGGGTCTACGAGCAGTACTTC. The encoded protein is CASSLSYGVYEQYF.

The chain is built from TRBV28 and TRBJ1-4, with D perhaps TRBD1 (6 bases). This CDR3 contains 14 residues. Per the germline V gene, CDR1 is MDHEN and CDR2 is SYDVKM. The V gene lost 6 bases and the J gene lost 3 bases, with 11 bases spanning the gap. The CDR3 sequence is CASRLGGANEKLFF. The CDR3 nucleotides are TGTGCCAGCAGACTAGGGGGGGCTAATGAAAAACTGTTTTTT.

The V and J genes are TRBV10-3 and TRBJ2-3; 9 bases fit TRBD2. Germline trimming cut 3 bases from V and 3 bases from J; bases unmatched to any gene: 7. CDR3 length equals 16 residues. The germline CDR1 and CDR2 sequences are ENHRY and SYGVKD. CDR3: CAISDLAGDGTDTQYF. The CDR3 DNA reads TGTGCCATCAGTGACTTAGCGGGAGACGGGACAGATACGCAGTATTTT.

The chain carries TRBV4-3 and TRBJ1-6, with D uncertain. V shed 4 bases and J shed 8 bases, with 27 bases lying between them. This CDR3 spans 19 amino acids. In germline, CDR1 is LGHNA, CDR2 YSLEER. In DNA form, the CDR3 reads TGCGCCAGCAGCCTAAAATATGCTCCCCTGTCAGCGGTGGATTCACCCCTCCACTTT. Translated, it gives CASSLKYAPLSAVDSPLHF.

J is TRBJ2-2 and V is TRBV5-1; D unclear. The ends were cut back, 1 base at V and 1 base at J, with 11 bases in the middle. CDR3 length: 16 residues. Per the germline V gene, CDR1 is SGHRS and CDR2 is YFSETQ. This CDR3 is CASSLLAFENTGELFF. The CDR3 nucleotides are TGCGCCAGCAGCTTGTTGGCCTTTGAGAACACCGGGGAGCTGTTTTTT.

The CDR3 sequence is CASSQDRSKHSGNTIYF. DNA of the CDR3: TGCGCCAGCAGCCAAGATCGAAGTAAGCACTCTGGAAACACCATATATTTT. The rearrangement links TRBV4-3 to TRBJ1-3; D is ambiguous. The length of the CDR3 is 17 residues. Trimming cost V 0 bases and J 0 bases, with 12 bases left between them. Germline CDR1 and CDR2: LGHNA and YSLEER.

The chain is built from TRBV5-1 and TRBJ2-5, with D perhaps matching TRBD2 (7 bases). The CDR3 covers 17 residues. Germline CDR1 reads SGHRS; CDR2 reads YFSETQ. Trimming left V 4 bases short and J 6 bases short, with 25 bases between. CDR3 sequence: CASSGGAGGTTGQTQYF. The CDR3 nucleotides are TGCGCCAGCAGCGGGGGGGCCGGGGGGACGACAGGCCAGACCCAGTACTTC.

The chain couples TRBV28 to TRBJ2-1; tentatively, D is TRBD1 (6 bases). The germline V gene has CDR1 MDHEN and CDR2 SYDVKM. Trimming removed 4 bases at V and 7 bases at J, with 11 bases between. The CDR3 spans 13 residues. CDR3 in amino acids: CASSSPQGNEQFF. The CDR3 region has the DNA TGTGCCAGCAGTTCACCCCAGGGGAATGAGCAGTTCTTC.

Note on this clone: Germline is not matched at one junction end, which may reflect a read error. Additional DNA sequences in this sample encode the identical CDR3. The V call is TRBV10-3, the J call TRBJ2-2; 8 nucleotides line up with TRBD2. CDR3 length: 16 residues. Germline CDR1 and CDR2: ENHRY and SYGVKD. The CDR3 nucleotides read TGTGCCATCAATCGCGCGGGAGGCGGGAGCACCGGGGAGCTGTTTTTC. This codes for CAINRAGGGSTGELFF.

J is TRBJ2-7 and V is TRBV9; D is perhaps TRBD1 (5 bases). V dropped 4 bases and J dropped 1 base, with 12 bases sitting between them. The CDR3 is made up of 14 amino acids. Germline loops: CDR1 SGDLS, CDR2 YYNGEE. This CDR3 reads CASSPRGLSYEQYF. The CDR3 nucleotides read TGTGCCAGCAGCCCTAGGGGCCTGTCCTACGAGCAGTACTTC.

Details on this clone: The same CDR3 also results from other DNA sequences found in this sample. This chain connects TRBV18 to TRBJ1-5; the match to TRBD1 covers 8 bases. The germline CDR1 and CDR2 sequences are KGHSH and LQKENI. V gave up 4 bases and J gave up 4 bases; unmatched junction bases: 6. This CDR3 has 15 residues. CDR3 amino acids: CASSLGTGGNQPQHF. For the CDR3, the DNA is TGTGCCAGCTCACTGGGGACAGGTGGGAATCAGCCCCAGCATTTT. Full variable domain (remainder filled in from reference TRBV18 and TRBJ1-5): NAGVMQNPRHLVRRRGQEARLRCSPMKGHSHVYWYRQLPEEGLKFMVYLQKENIIDESGMPKERFSAEFPKEGPSILRIQQVVRGDSAAYFCASSLGTGGNQPQHFGDGTRLSIL.

The chain employs TRBV6-6 and TRBJ2-5; TRBD2 matches 12 bases. The V gene's germline CDR1 is MNHNY and CDR2 SVGAGI (reference sequence). The CDR3 sequence is 15 residues long. The junction had 4 bases not matched to a gene; V was cut back by 6 bases and J by 2 bases. CDR3 protein: CASSLGTSGQETQYF. The CDR3 DNA sequence: TGTGCCAGCAGCCTAGGGACTAGCGGGCAAGAGACCCAGTACTTC.

This clone was detected only once. The rearrangement joins TRBV7-3 to TRBJ1-2; TRBD1 might be the D (5 bases). CDR3 size: 14 residues. Germline V CDR1 and CDR2: SGHTA, FQGTGA. V lost 5 bases and J lost 4, with 14 bases in between. The CDR3 sequence: CASSPAGGGYGYTF. For the CDR3, the DNA is TGTGCCAGCAGCCCGGCGGGGGGAGGCTATGGCTACACCTTC.

V and J are TRBV6-6 and TRBJ1-5; tentative D call: TRBD1 (6 bases). Germline assignment: CDR1 MNHNY and CDR2 SVGAGI (reference sequence). The CDR3 has 15 amino acids. V shed 6 bases and J shed 7 bases, with 19 bases lying between them. The CDR3 bases are TGTGCCAGCAGACCCCCCGGGGGCAGGAGCCAGCCCCAGCATTTT. Amino acid sequence: CASRPPGGRSQPQHF.

The chain employs TRBV5-1 and TRBJ2-1; 10 bases line up with TRBD2. The V gene's germline CDR1 is SGHRS and CDR2 YFSETQ. Trimming at V came to 3 bases and at J to 5 bases, leaving 8 bases not matched to a gene. CDR3 length: 16 residues. This chain's CDR3 is CASSSAWTSGNNEQFF. CDR3 coding DNA: TGCGCCAGCAGCTCGGCGTGGACTAGCGGCAACAATGAGCAGTTCTTC.

The chain is built from TRBV7-2 and TRBJ1-5; maybe TRBD1 (6 bases). The CDR3 consists of 14 residues. The germline V gene has CDR1 SGHTA and CDR2 FQGNSA. Trimming took 2 bases from V and 3 from J, leaving 8 bases between them. This chain's CDR3 is CASSLQGTNQPQHF. The CDR3 DNA is TGTGCCAGCAGCTTACAGGGGACCAATCAGCCCCAGCATTTT.

This chain links TRBV30 with TRBJ1-4; 9 bases align to TRBD1. Germline values: CDR1 GTSNPN, CDR2 SVGIG (reference sequence). V shed 0 bases, J shed 8 bases, and the junction held 7 bases outside the gene matches. The CDR3 totals 15 residues. CDR3 in DNA: TGTGCCTGGAGTGTAGGACAGGGGCGGGGAGAAAAACTGTTTTTT. It specifies CAWSVGQGRGEKLFF.

This chain links TRBV11-2 with TRBJ1-5; 7 bases fit TRBD1. CDR1 and CDR2 from the germline V gene are SGHAT and FQNNGV. Germline trimming cut 3 bases from V and 0 bases from J; bases unmatched to any gene: 8. The CDR3 length is 17 residues. CDR3 amino acids: CASSFYPGTDSNQPQHF. As DNA, the CDR3 is TGTGCCAGCAGCTTCTACCCCGGGACAGATAGCAATCAGCCCCAGCATTTT.

The gene calls are TRBV5-1 and TRBJ2-5; D not certain. Trimming removed 3 bases at V and 3 bases at J, with 18 bases between. The CDR3 extends over 16 amino acids. The V gene's germline CDR1 is SGHRS and CDR2 YFSETQ. CDR3 in DNA: TGCGCCAGCAGCTCCCTGGGTCCCCGAACGGAAGAGACCCAGTACTTC. It is translated as CASSSLGPRTEETQYF. The complete variable domain, with remaining parts taken from reference TRBV5-1 and TRBJ2-5, reads KAGVTQTPRYLIKTRGQQVTLSCSPISGHRSVSWYQQTPGQGLQFLFEYFSETQRNKGNFPGRFSGRQFSNSRSEMNVSTLELGDSALYLCASSSLGPRTEETQYFGPGTRLLVL.

The chain uses TRBV10-2 and TRBJ1-1; tentatively, D is TRBD1 (5 bases). The length of the CDR3 is 14 residues. Germline assignment: CDR1 WSHSY and CDR2 SAAADI. Trimming shortened V by 7 bases and J by 0 bases, and 12 bases separated the two germline ends. The CDR3 loop is CASIVRGLNTEAFF. Here the CDR3 DNA reads TGCGCCAGCATTGTCCGGGGCCTGAACACTGAAGCTTTCTTT.

Note on this clone: The same CDR3 can be traced to other DNA sequences in this sample. The chain is built from TRBV10-3 and TRBJ2-1, with 11 bases matching TRBD2. From germline, CDR1 is ENHRY and CDR2 SYGVKD. V was pared by 5 bases and J by 5 bases, with 2 bases of the junction left unmatched. The CDR3 has 14 residues. The CDR3 spells CAISRTSGHNEQFF. The CDR3 region has the DNA TGTGCCATCAGTAGGACTAGCGGGCACAATGAGCAGTTCTTC.

The chain couples TRBV11-3 to TRBJ2-3, with 9 bases matching TRBD2. Germline CDR1 reads SGHNT; CDR2 reads YENEEA. V trimming: 1 base; J trimming: 2 bases; junction bases outside the gene matches: 4. The CDR3 has 16 amino acids. The CDR3 DNA sequence: TGTGCCAGCAGCTTAGGGCTAGCGGGAACCACAGATACGCAGTATTTT. Translating gives CASSLGLAGTTDTQYF.

This clone was recorded only once. The chain uses TRBV29-1 and TRBJ2-3; the D is unclear. Looked up from germline, CDR1 is SQVTM and CDR2 is ANQGSEA. The CDR3 has 14 amino acids. V lost 2 bases to trimming and J lost 0 bases, with 9 bases between them. The CDR3: CSVESRLSTDTQYF. CDR3 DNA: TGCAGCGTTGAAAGCAGGCTCAGCACAGATACGCAGTATTTT.

Regarding this clone: The same CDR3 arises from other DNA sequences in this sample as well. The V call is TRBV5-6, the J call TRBJ2-7, with TRBD2 identical over 10 bases. V shed 4 bases, J shed 4 bases, and the junction held 2 bases outside the gene matches. The CDR3 has 13 amino acids. Germline-derived CDR1 and CDR2 are SGHDT and YYEEEE. DNA for the CDR3: TGTGCCAGCAGCCGGACTAGCGGATACGAGCAGTACTTC. Protein product: CASSRTSGYEQYF.

This chain joins TRBV20-1 and TRBJ2-7; D is unresolved. The CDR3 sequence is 11 residues long. The germline V gene has CDR1 DFQATT and CDR2 SNEGSKA (reference sequence). CDR3 bases: TGCAGCTCCCTGGGCGGCTACGAGCAGTACTTC. Translation gives CSSLGGYEQYF.

The V call is TRBV7-9, the J call TRBJ2-1; a possible D gene is TRBD2 (6 bases). This CDR3 region has 13 residues. Trimming took 2 bases from V and 7 from J, leaving 9 bases between them. Germline CDR1 reads SEHNR; CDR2 reads FQNEAQ (reference sequence). CDR3 sequence (DNA): TGTGCCAGCAGCTTACAGGAGGGAAATGAGCAGTTCTTC. Its protein is CASSLQEGNEQFF.